The T cell receptor (beta chain) described here comes from a study of T-cell reconstitution after alpha-beta-depleted transplantation in children. V shed 5 bases and J 6 bases; nucleotides not matched to a gene: 12. The CDR3 contains 14 residues. The V gene's germline CDR1 is DFQATT and CDR2 SNEGSKA (reference sequence). The TCRbeta library incorporated unique molecular identifiers. Via MiXCR, TCRdb re-called the PCR reads, giving one row per CDR3 protein. The data hold hundreds of thousands of distinct CDR3 sequences, with 15% to 20% observed a single time. The sequence was obtained from a human donor who donated a stem cell graft to a child with acute myeloid leukemia. Here the sequenced sample was PBMCs from the stem cell graft donor, taken from the stem cell graft. The V gene is TRBV20-1, the J gene TRBJ1-1; 7 nucleotides agree with TRBD1. The CDR3 coding sequence is TGCAGTGCTCTCTCCGACAGGGTCGGGGCTGAAGCTTTCTTT. Protein: CSALSDRVGAEAFF.